This TCR beta chain was identified in a study of T cell responses to AZD1222 COVID-19 vaccine. The V end lost 3 bases, the J end lost 0 bases, and 6 bases lay between the germline ends. Germline CDR1 reads PRHDT; CDR2 reads FYEKMQ (reference sequence). The CDR3 is 14 residues long. Details on this clone: Antigen unknown.

Generated by immunoSEQ multiplex PCR, the TCRdb table keeps only in-frame clones and is missing some. The sample holds 120,000 or so clones, less than 95% seen once. Overall study findings and caveats: Repertoire sampling occurred only after the peak T cell response. Dominant CD4 TCR responses targeted spike regions 160-218 and 743-854.

The starting material was peripheral blood, obtained on day 0 of MenACWY control vaccination. This chain uses TRBV13 with TRBJ2-1; D is unresolved. This TCR came from an adult in good health. The CDR3 region is CASSFVSSYNEQFF. CDR3 sequence (DNA): TGTGCCAGCAGCTTTGTTAGCTCCTACAATGAGCAGTTCTTC.